The sequence of this TCR beta chain was determined in a study of blood T cell repertoires in COVID-19. As handled by the study authors: For nucleated cells, counts were estimated from reference gene primer amplification. Produced via immunoSEQ multiplex PCR; TCRdb's table is partial and in-frame only. V and J calls and clone size are those listed in that table; D and trimming were worked out from the DNA. The data contain fewer than 250,000 clones, about 84% of them seen just once; the ten biggest clones take up approximately 6.2%. Followed longitudinally, the Seattle patients had been enrolled during active infection. The TCR comes from a woman older than 75 with COVID-19, enrolled during active disease. Source material: peripheral blood.

As DNA, the CDR3 is TGTGCCAGCAGTGAATCAACCCCGGACTACCCCACGGGAAAACTGTTTTTT. It specifies CASSESTPDYPTGKLFF. V usage is TRBV6-1 and J usage is TRBJ1-4; D ambiguous. The CDR3 covers 17 residues. Trimming left V 2 bases short and J 10 bases short, with 23 bases between. CDR1 is MNHNS and CDR2 is SASEGT in the germline V gene.